This T cell receptor beta chain comes out of a study of low-dose radiotherapy and immunotherapy resistance in tumors. At the level of the study: Cohort 1 was treated with 0.5 Gy per fraction at 2-week intervals, amounting to 6.5 Gy overall.

CDR1 is MNHEY, CDR2 SMNVEV, per germline (reference sequence). With V trimmed by 5 bases and J by 4 bases, 10 bases remained unmatched. The CDR3 spans 15 residues. The time point was: before trial treatment. Patients eligible had advanced solid tumors without tumor-infiltrating lymphocytes. Covering alpha and beta chains, TRAV- and TRBV-specific primers were used for the first-strand cDNA. Over roughly 20 PCR cycles, TCRs were amplified from a constant-region primer and V-primer adapter. In TCRdb, the reads were re-called with MiXCR into one record per CDR3 protein. This table holds around 80,000 distinct CDR3 sequences, approximately 20% found once.

This sample comprised PBMCs, obtained before treatment. The gene calls are TRBV27 and TRBJ1-1; TRBD1 matches 7 bases. This TCR came from a male donor with prostate cancer. Here the CDR3 DNA reads TGTGCCAGCAGTCCGATACAGGGGTTGGGCACTGAAGCTTTCTTT. This codes for CASSPIQGLGTEAFF.